Following are 32 T cell receptor beta chains from one sample sequenced in a study of T cells in Graves' hyperthyroidism and ophthalmopathy. Amplified TCR beta CDR3 regions came from RNA transcripts. HTBI primers were employed in a first-round RT-PCR of the TCR CDR3. TCRdb analysed the multiplex PCR reads with MiXCR anew, one entry per CDR3 protein. The data show about 610,000 distinct CDR3 sequences, about 43% seen once. The sample taken for sequencing was peripheral blood or thyroid tissue (not recorded which). These receptors all stem from a woman aged 18-29 years with Graves' hyperthyroidism.

The chain couples TRBV7-9 to TRBJ1-3; D is unclear. CDR3 size: 13 residues. V shed 1 base and J shed 11 bases, with 12 bases lying between them. CDR1 is SEHNR, CDR2 FQNEAQ, per germline (reference sequence). CDR3 nucleotide sequence: TGTGCCAGCAGCTTAGACGGGCTTAGATCCATATATTTT. Translating it yields CASSLDGLRSIYF. Variable domain in full (rest from reference TRBV7-9 and TRBJ1-3): DTGVSQNPRHKITKRGQNVTFRCDPISEHNRLYWYRQTLGQGPEFLTYFQNEAQLEKSRLLSDRFSAERPKGSFSTLEIQRTEQGDSAMYLCASSLDGLRSIYFGEGSWLTVV.

In this sample, this clonotype turned up a few times. CDR3 amino acids: CAWRVGANYGYTF. CDR3 nucleotides: TGTGCCTGGAGAGTGGGGGCTAACTATGGCTACACCTTC. The genes are TRBV30 and TRBJ1-2; tentatively, D is TRBD1 (5 bases). The CDR3 covers 13 residues. Between the trimmed V and J ends, which lost 3 bases and 0 bases, there was a span of 8 bases. CDR1 is GTSNPN, CDR2 SVGIG, per germline (reference sequence).

The V call is TRBV20-1, the J call TRBJ2-7; TRBD2 matches 7 bases. Germline V gives CDR1 DFQATT, CDR2 SNEGSKA (reference sequence). With V trimmed by 8 bases and J by 2 bases, 3 bases remained unmatched. The CDR3 has 11 residues. The CDR3: CSLGLAYEQYF. CDR3 DNA sequence: TGCAGTTTAGGACTAGCCTACGAGCAGTACTTC.

The chain recombines TRBV11-3 with TRBJ2-1, with 11 bases aligning to TRBD2. The CDR3 is 16 amino acids. Germline V CDR1 and CDR2: SGHNT, YENEEA. V shed 5 bases and J 7 bases; nucleotides not matched to a gene: 10. CDR3 amino acids: CASSALTSGIRNEQFF. The CDR3 nucleotides are TGTGCCAGCAGCGCCCTGACTAGCGGGATCCGTAATGAGCAGTTCTTC.

The rearrangement links TRBV7-9 to TRBJ2-1; perhaps TRBD2 as D (5 bases). Trimming removed 5 bases at V and 15 bases at J, with 17 bases between. This CDR3 has 12 amino acids. CDR1 and CDR2 (germline): SEHNR, FQNEAQ (reference sequence). The CDR3 region has the DNA TGTGCCAGCAGCCTAGATGTGGGAGAGGGGTTCTTC. Residues: CASSLDVGEGFF.

The rearrangement uses TRBV6-1 and TRBJ2-2; D remains unclear. The CDR3 extends over 12 amino acids. V lost 0 bases to trimming and J lost 13 bases, with 9 bases between them. Germline-derived CDR1 and CDR2 are MNHNS and SASEGT. Here the CDR3 reads CASSEAPGVLFF. Here the CDR3 DNA reads TGTGCCAGCAGTGAAGCCCCAGGAGTGCTGTTTTTT.

This clonotype was recorded at least ten times. The rearrangement joins TRBV19 to TRBJ2-7, with 7 bases that match TRBD2. The CDR3 covers 15 residues. From germline, CDR1 is LNHDA and CDR2 SQIVND (reference sequence). Germline trimming cut 4 bases from V and 0 bases from J; bases unmatched to any gene: 6. The CDR3 sequence: CASSRASGVSYEQYF. The CDR3 nucleotides read TGTGCCAGTAGTAGGGCTAGCGGTGTCTCCTACGAGCAGTACTTC.

This clonotype showed up many times. V usage is TRBV19 and J usage is TRBJ2-2; D is unclear. Trimming left V 7 bases short and J 1 base short, with 10 bases between. Germline CDR1 and CDR2: LNHDA and SQIVND (reference sequence). The CDR3 has 14 residues. CDR3 in DNA: TGTGCCAGTATGCGTGACGGGAACACCGGGGAGCTGTTTTTT. Its translation: CASMRDGNTGELFF.

The chain employs TRBV24-1 and TRBJ1-1, with 11 bases that match TRBD1. The CDR3 covers 14 residues. The ends lost 11 bases at V and 4 bases at J; junction bases unmatched: 8. Per germline, CDR1 KGHDR and CDR2 SFDVKD. The CDR3 DNA is TGTGCCATCTGCGCGGGACAGGGGGGCACTGAAGCTTTCTTT. Its protein product is CAICAGQGGTEAFF.

This clonotype was found once. The junction and the germline gene differ at one end; a read error may be behind it. The genes are TRBV11-2 and TRBJ1-1; no clear D. The CDR3 covers 14 residues. The germline V gene has CDR1 SGHAT and CDR2 FQNNGV. In nucleotides, the CDR3 is TGTGCCAACAGCTTAGAGGGCATGAACACTGGAGCTTTCTTT. It is translated as CANSLEGMNTGAFF.

A few counts support this clonotype. V usage is TRBV5-5 and J usage is TRBJ1-1, with D unresolved. The V end was cut by 6 bases, the J end by 3 bases, with 9 bases between. There are 12 residues in the CDR3. Germline-derived CDR1 and CDR2 are SGHKS and YYEKEE (reference sequence). The CDR3 reads CASNERDTEAFF. The CDR3 DNA reads TGTGCCAGCAACGAAAGGGACACTGAAGCTTTCTTT.

This clonotype has a single count. Given a much more abundant clone one base away, this may be a read error. The V and J genes are TRBV7-3 and TRBJ2-3; tentative D call: TRBD2 (5 bases). The germline V gene encodes CDR1 SGHTA and CDR2 FQGTGA. Deletions cut 0 bases from V and 4 bases from J, with 5 bases between. This CDR3 contains 13 residues. The CDR3 DNA reads TGTGCCAGCAGCTTAACTAGCGCAGATACGCAGTATTTT. Protein: CASSLTSADTQYF.

This chain links TRBV29-1 with TRBJ2-6, with no clear D. The ends were cut back, 5 bases at V and 0 bases at J, with 11 bases in the middle. Germline-derived CDR1 and CDR2 are SQVTM and ANQGSEA. The CDR3 has 15 residues. CDR3 residues: CSVRAEPSGANVLTF. CDR3 nucleotides: TGCAGCGTTAGGGCAGAACCCTCTGGGGCCAACGTCCTGACTTTC.

The CDR3: CAFGTGAENTGELFF. CDR3 sequence (DNA): TGTGCCTTCGGGACAGGGGCTGAGAACACCGGGGAGCTGTTTTTT. The V and J genes are TRBV7-9 and TRBJ2-2; 10 nucleotides match TRBD1. V was clipped by 11 bases and J by 1 base; unmatched bases: 7. CDR1 is SEHNR, CDR2 FQNEAQ, per germline (reference sequence). The CDR3 is 15 residues long.

This chain uses TRBV29-1 with TRBJ2-6; the match to TRBD1 covers 8 bases. This CDR3 has 15 amino acids. CDR1 is SQVTM, CDR2 ANQGSEA, per germline. V gave up 5 bases and J gave up 2 bases; unmatched junction bases: 5. The CDR3 nucleotides are TGCAGCGTTAGGGCAGGGGGCCCTGGGGCCAACGTCCTGACTTTC. Protein: CSVRAGGPGANVLTF.

The rearrangement joins TRBV4-1 to TRBJ1-4; maybe TRBD1 (6 bases). Trimming removed 0 bases from V and 0 bases from J, with 14 bases in between. CDR3 length: 18 amino acids. Germline CDR1 is MGHRA and CDR2 is YSYEKL. CDR3 DNA: TGCGCCAGCAGCCAAGATGGGGGGGCAGGAACAACTAATGAAAAACTGTTTTTT. It encodes CASSQDGGAGTTNEKLFF.

This clonotype appeared many times. The chain is built from TRBV20-1 and TRBJ2-5; D perhaps matches TRBD2 (5 bases). CDR1 is DFQATT, CDR2 SNEGSKA, per germline (reference sequence). Deletions cut 0 bases from V and 1 base from J, with 9 bases between. This CDR3 is 14 amino acids long. The CDR3 sequence is CSARDVGSQETQYF. The CDR3 nucleotides are TGCAGTGCTAGAGATGTAGGGAGCCAAGAGACCCAGTACTTC.

This chain joins TRBV19 and TRBJ1-5; tentative D call: TRBD1 (5 bases). From germline, CDR1 is LNHDA and CDR2 SQIVND (reference sequence). There are 15 residues in the CDR3. Trimming took 4 bases from V and 7 from J, leaving 17 bases between them. The CDR3 spells CASSNSGAASQPQHF. CDR3 nucleotides: TGTGCCAGTAGTAATAGCGGGGCCGCGAGCCAGCCCCAGCATTTT.

Details on this clonotype: A junction boundary mismatches the germline segment, possibly from a read error. The chain has TRBV20-1 and TRBJ2-7, with 14 positions matching TRBD2. This CDR3 contains 13 residues. Germline-derived CDR1 and CDR2 are DFQATT and SNEGSKA (reference sequence). The CDR3 DNA reads as TGCAGTGCCACATCCGGGACTAGCGGGAGTGTAAACTTC. Translating gives CSATSGTSGSVNF.

This clonotype showed up just a few times. The V call is TRBV27, the J call TRBJ2-7; D unclear. The germline V gene encodes CDR1 MNHEY and CDR2 SMNVEV (reference sequence). V was clipped by 2 bases and J by 4 bases, with 12 bases between them. The CDR3 extends over 14 amino acids. In nucleotides, the CDR3 is TGTGCCAGCAGTTTAAACCCGGCCTTTTACGAGCAGTACTTC. This encodes CASSLNPAFYEQYF.

There are many counts of this clonotype. The CDR3 spells CASSIQVGQPQHF. CDR3 DNA: TGTGCCAGTAGTATTCAGGTAGGCCAGCCCCAGCATTTT. The J gene is TRBJ1-5, the V gene TRBV19; no reliable D call. V was cut by 3 bases and J by 7 bases, with 10 bases left in between. Germline CDR1 is LNHDA and CDR2 is SQIVND (reference sequence). The CDR3 spans 13 residues.

This chain connects TRBV27 to TRBJ1-1; maybe TRBD1 (6 bases). Germline assignment: CDR1 MNHEY and CDR2 SMNVEV (reference sequence). V was clipped by 2 bases and J by 5 bases, with 9 bases between them. This CDR3 has 13 residues. CDR3 amino acids: CASSLGGTTEAFF. The CDR3 DNA is TGTGCCAGCAGTTTAGGGGGGACAACTGAAGCTTTCTTT.

This clonotype was counted many times. V and J are TRBV19 and TRBJ2-1, with 8 nucleotides matching TRBD1. Germline loops: CDR1 LNHDA, CDR2 SQIVND (reference sequence). Germline trimming cut 5 bases from V and 4 bases from J; bases unmatched to any gene: 10. This CDR3 has 16 residues. The CDR3 loop is CASSEAGGRRYNEQFF. In DNA form, the CDR3 reads TGTGCCAGTAGTGAGGCAGGGGGCCGGCGGTACAATGAGCAGTTCTTC.

This clonotype was picked up a small number of times. V and J are TRBV7-3 and TRBJ2-1; 11 bases align to TRBD1. This CDR3 has 18 residues. Losses at the gene ends were 3 bases for V and 9 bases for J; bases not matched to a gene: 16. Germline V gene sequence: CDR1 SGHTA, CDR2 FQGTGA. CDR3 sequence: CASSLTPGTGGRPGEQFF. The DNA for the CDR3 is TGTGCCAGCAGCTTGACCCCCGGGACAGGGGGGCGACCTGGTGAGCAGTTCTTC.

This clonotype was seen ten or more times. The chain joins TRBV7-9 to TRBJ1-5; 7 bases map to TRBD1. Germline V gene lookup returns CDR1 SEHNR and CDR2 FQNEAQ (reference sequence). The length of the CDR3 is 13 residues. The junction had 4 bases not matched to a gene; V was cut back by 5 bases and J by 6 bases. Here the CDR3 reads CASSADRAQPQHF. The CDR3 DNA sequence: TGTGCCAGCAGCGCCGACAGGGCTCAGCCCCAGCATTTT.

The chain links TRBV7-9 to TRBJ1-1; possible D gene TRBD1, 6 bases. This CDR3 is 15 amino acids long. The V and J ends lost 2 bases and 11 bases respectively, with 21 bases between them. Germline CDR1 is SEHNR and CDR2 is FQNEAQ (reference sequence). CDR3 region: CASSLLGGPSTEAFF. The CDR3 nucleotides are TGTGCCAGCAGCTTATTGGGGGGCCCTAGCACAGAGGCTTTCTTT.

With respect to this clonotype: The conserved closing phenylalanine or tryptophan is absent in this CDR3, likely reflecting a read error. No DNA is shown, since the ends of the CDR3 on it are uncertain; the CDR3 is the one TCRdb lists. The chain links TRBV6-6 to TRBJ2-5; TRBD1, the table's D call, was not compared with the DNA. A total of 8 residues make up the CDR3, ends included. Germline V CDR1 and CDR2: MNHNY, SVGAGI (reference sequence). CDR3 region: CASSPGYY.

A few counts support this clonotype. For the CDR3, the DNA is TGCAGCGCTGACAGGGGGCAAGAGACCCAGTACTTC. Translating it yields CSADRGQETQYF. The chain joins TRBV29-1 to TRBJ2-5; 9 bases line up with TRBD1. V was clipped by 7 bases and J by 2 bases; unmatched bases: 2. The CDR3 runs to 12 residues. Germline CDR1 reads SQVTM; CDR2 reads ANQGSEA.

The rearrangement uses TRBV6-1 and TRBJ2-6, with 13 bases identical to TRBD2. From germline, CDR1 is MNHNS and CDR2 SASEGT. There are 16 residues in the CDR3. The V segment lost 6 bases and the J segment 2 bases; nucleotides outside the gene matches: 1. This CDR3 reads CASRGLAGTGANVLTF. The CDR3 coding sequence is TGTGCCAGCAGGGGACTAGCGGGAACTGGGGCCAACGTCCTGACTTTC.

This rearrangement joins TRBV7-2 to TRBJ1-1; 9 bases fit TRBD1. CDR3 length: 15 amino acids. Trimming cost V 6 bases and J 6 bases; bases outside gene matches: 11. CDR1 SGHTA and CDR2 FQGNSA come from the germline V gene. The CDR3 sequence is CASRHRDRVSPEAFF. The CDR3 DNA reads TGTGCCAGCAGGCACCGGGACAGGGTGAGCCCTGAAGCTTTCTTT.

The chain couples TRBV7-6 to TRBJ1-1; 7 positions match TRBD1. The germline V gene encodes CDR1 SGHVS and CDR2 FNYEAQ. CDR3 length: 12 amino acids. The ends lost 0 bases at V and 9 bases at J; junction bases unmatched: 1. In nucleotides, the CDR3 is TGTGCCAGCAGCTTAGCGGACAGGAAAGCTTTCTTT. Translation gives CASSLADRKAFF.

V gene TRBV24-1 combines with J gene TRBJ2-2; TRBD2 aligns across 8 bases. J was trimmed by 0 bases and V by 9 bases; bases with no gene match: 2. Germline CDR1 reads KGHDR; CDR2 reads SFDVKD. This CDR3 has 14 amino acids. The DNA for the CDR3 is TGTGCCACCGGAGCGGGGGCGAACACCGGGGAGCTGTTTTTT. As protein: CATGAGANTGELFF.